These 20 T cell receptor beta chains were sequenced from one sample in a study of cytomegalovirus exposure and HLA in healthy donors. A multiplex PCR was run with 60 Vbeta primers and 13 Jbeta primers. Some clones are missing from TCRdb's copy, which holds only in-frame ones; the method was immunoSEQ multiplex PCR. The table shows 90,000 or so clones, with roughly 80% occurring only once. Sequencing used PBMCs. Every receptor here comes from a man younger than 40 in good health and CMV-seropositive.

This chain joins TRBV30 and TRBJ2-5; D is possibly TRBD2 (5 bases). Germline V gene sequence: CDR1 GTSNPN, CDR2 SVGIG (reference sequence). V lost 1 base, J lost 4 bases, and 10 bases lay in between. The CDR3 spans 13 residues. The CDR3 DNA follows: TGTGCCTGGAGTGATTGGGCGGGAGAGACCCAGTACTTC. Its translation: CAWSDWAGETQYF.

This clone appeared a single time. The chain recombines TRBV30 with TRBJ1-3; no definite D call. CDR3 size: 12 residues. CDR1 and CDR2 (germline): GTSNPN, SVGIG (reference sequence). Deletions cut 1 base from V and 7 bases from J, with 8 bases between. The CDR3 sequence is CAWSGPGNTIYF. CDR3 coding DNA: TGTGCCTGGAGTGGCCCGGGGAACACCATATATTTT.

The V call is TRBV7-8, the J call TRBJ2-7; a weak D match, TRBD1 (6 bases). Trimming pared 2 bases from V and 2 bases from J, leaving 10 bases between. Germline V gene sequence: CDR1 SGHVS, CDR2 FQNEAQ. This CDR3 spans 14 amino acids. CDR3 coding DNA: TGTGCCAGCAGCTTATTTCCAGGGGCCTACGAGCAGTACTTC. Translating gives CASSLFPGAYEQYF. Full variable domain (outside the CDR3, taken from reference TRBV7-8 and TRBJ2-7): GAGVSQSPRYKVAKRGQDVALRCDPISGHVSLFWYQQALGQGPEFLTYFQNEAQLDKSGLPSDRFFAERPEGSVSTLKIQRTQQEDSAVYLCASSLFPGAYEQYFGPGTRLTVT.

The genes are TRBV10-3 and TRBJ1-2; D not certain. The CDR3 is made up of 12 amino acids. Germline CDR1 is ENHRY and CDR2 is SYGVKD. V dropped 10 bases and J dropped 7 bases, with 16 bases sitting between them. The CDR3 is CATGGSRSGYTF. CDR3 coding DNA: TGTGCCACCGGCGGGTCCAGGTCTGGCTACACCTTC.

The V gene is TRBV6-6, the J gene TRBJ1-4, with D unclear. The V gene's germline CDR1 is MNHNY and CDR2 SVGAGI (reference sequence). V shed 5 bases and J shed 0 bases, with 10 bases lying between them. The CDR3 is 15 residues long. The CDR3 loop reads CASSLGDSTNEKLFF. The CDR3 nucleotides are TGTGCCAGCAGTCTCGGAGACTCAACTAATGAAAAACTGTTTTTT.

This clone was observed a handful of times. The DNA for the CDR3 is TGTGCCAGTGGGAACCTTGGGGCCGCTGAAGCTTTCTTT. Protein: CASGNLGAAEAFF. V and J are TRBV19 and TRBJ1-1; D perhaps matches TRBD1 (5 bases). The CDR3 spans 13 residues. The germline gives CDR1 LNHDA, CDR2 SQIVND (reference sequence). V lost 8 bases and J 6 bases, leaving 16 bases between the germline ends.

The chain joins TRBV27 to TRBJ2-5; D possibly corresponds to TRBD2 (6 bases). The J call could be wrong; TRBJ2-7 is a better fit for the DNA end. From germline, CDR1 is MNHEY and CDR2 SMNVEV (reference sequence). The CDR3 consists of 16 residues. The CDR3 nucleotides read TGTGCCAGCAGTTTACAGGGACTGGGGAGCTCCTACGAGCAGTACTTC. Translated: CASSLQGLGSSYEQYF.

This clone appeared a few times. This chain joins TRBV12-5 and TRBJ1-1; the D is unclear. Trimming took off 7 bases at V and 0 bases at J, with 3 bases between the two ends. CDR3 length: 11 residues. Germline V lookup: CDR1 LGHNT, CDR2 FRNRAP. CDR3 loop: CASAMNTEAFF. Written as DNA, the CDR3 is TGTGCTAGTGCCATGAACACTGAAGCTTTCTTT. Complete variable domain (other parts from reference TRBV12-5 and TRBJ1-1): DARVTQTPRHKVTEMGQEVTMRCQPILGHNTVFWYRQTMMQGLELLAYFRNRAPLDDSGMPKDRFSAEMPDATLATLKIQPSEPRDSAVYFCASAMNTEAFFGQGTRLTVV.

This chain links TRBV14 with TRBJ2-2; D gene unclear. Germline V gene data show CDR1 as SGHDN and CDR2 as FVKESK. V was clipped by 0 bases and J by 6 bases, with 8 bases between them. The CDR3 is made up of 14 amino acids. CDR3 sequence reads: CASSQDLGSGELFF. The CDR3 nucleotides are TGTGCCAGCAGCCAAGATCTCGGGTCCGGGGAGCTGTTTTTT.

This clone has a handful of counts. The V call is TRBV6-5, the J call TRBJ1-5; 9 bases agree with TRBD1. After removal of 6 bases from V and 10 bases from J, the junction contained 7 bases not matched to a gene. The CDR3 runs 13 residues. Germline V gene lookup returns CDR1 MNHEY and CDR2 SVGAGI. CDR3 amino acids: CASRPGQGKPQHF. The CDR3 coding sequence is TGTGCCAGCAGACCGGGACAGGGAAAACCCCAGCATTTT.

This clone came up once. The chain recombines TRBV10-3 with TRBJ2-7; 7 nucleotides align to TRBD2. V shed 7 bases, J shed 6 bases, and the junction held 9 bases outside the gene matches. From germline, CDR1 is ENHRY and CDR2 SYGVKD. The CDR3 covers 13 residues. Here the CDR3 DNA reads TGTGCCATCAAGGGCGGGAGCTTGGGCGAGCAGTACTTC. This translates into CAIKGGSLGEQYF.

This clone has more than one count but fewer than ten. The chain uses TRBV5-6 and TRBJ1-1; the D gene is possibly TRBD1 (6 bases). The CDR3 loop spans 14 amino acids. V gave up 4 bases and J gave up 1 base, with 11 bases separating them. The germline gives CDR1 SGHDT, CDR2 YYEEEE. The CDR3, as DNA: TGTGCCAGCAGCCCTACAGGGCCGAACACTGAAGCTTTCTTT. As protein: CASSPTGPNTEAFF. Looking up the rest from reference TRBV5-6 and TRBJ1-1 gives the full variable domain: DAGVTQSPTHLIKTRGQQVTLRCSPKSGHDTVSWYQQALGQGPQFIFQYYEEEERQRGNFPDRFSGHQFPNYSSELNVNALLLGDSALYLCASSPTGPNTEAFFGQGTRLTVV.

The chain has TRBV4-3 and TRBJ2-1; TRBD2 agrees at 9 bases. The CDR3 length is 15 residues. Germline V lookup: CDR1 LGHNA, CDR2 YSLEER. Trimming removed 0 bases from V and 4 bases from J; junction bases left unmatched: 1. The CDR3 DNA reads TGCGCCAGCAGCCAAGAACTAGCGGGTTACAATGAGCAGTTCTTC. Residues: CASSQELAGYNEQFF.

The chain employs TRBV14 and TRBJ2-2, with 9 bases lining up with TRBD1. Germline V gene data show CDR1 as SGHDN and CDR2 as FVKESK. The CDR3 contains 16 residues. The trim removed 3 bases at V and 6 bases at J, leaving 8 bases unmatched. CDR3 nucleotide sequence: TGTGCCAGCAGCCATCACAGGACAGGGGAGGCCGGGGAGCTGTTTTTT. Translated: CASSHHRTGEAGELFF.

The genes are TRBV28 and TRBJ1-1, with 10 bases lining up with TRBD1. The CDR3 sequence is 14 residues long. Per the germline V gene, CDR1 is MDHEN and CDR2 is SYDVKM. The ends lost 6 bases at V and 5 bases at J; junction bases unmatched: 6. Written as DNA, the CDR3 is TGTGCCAGCAGAGGGGGACAGGGGTGGACTGAAGCTTTCTTT. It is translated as CASRGGQGWTEAFF.

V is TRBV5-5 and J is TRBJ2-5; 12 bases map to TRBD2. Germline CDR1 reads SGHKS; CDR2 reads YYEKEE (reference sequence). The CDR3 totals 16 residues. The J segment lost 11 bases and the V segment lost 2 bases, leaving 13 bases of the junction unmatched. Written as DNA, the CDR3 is TGTGCCAGCAGCTTAGGCCGACTAGCGGGAGAGGGTGAGCAGTACTTC. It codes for CASSLGRLAGEGEQYF.

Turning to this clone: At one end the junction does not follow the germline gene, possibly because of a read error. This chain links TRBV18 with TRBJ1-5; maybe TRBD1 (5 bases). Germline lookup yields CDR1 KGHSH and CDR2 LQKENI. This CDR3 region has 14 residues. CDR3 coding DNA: TGTGCCAGCTCACCCGGCCAGGGCAATCGGCCCCAGCATTTT. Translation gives CASSPGQGNRPQHF.

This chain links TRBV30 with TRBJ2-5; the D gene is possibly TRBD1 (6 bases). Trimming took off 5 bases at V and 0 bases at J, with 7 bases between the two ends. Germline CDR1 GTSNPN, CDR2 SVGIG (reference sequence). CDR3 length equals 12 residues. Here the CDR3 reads CAWWDNQETQYF. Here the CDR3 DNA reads TGTGCCTGGTGGGACAACCAAGAGACCCAGTACTTC. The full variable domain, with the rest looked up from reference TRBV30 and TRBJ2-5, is SQTIHQWPATLVQPVGSPLSLECTVEGTSNPNLYWYRQAAGRGLQLLFYSVGIGQISSEVPQNLSASRPQDRQFILSSKKLLLSDSGFYLCAWWDNQETQYFGPGTRLLVL.

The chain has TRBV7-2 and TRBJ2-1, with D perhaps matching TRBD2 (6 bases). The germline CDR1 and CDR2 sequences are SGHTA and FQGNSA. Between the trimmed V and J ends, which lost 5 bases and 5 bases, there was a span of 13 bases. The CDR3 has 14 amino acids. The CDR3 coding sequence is TGTGCCAGCAGCCCCCGGACTATCGACAATGAGCAGTTCTTC. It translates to CASSPRTIDNEQFF.

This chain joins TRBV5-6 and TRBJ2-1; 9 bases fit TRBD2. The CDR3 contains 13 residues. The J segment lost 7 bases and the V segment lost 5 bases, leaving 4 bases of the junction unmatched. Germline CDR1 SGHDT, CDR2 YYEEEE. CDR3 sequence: CASRVAGENEQFF. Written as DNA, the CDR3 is TGTGCCAGCAGGGTAGCGGGAGAGAATGAGCAGTTCTTC.